This T cell receptor (beta chain) is from a study of blood T cell repertoires in COVID-19. This clone has only a few counts. Only in-frame clones appear in the TCRdb table, and some are missing; sequencing was by immunoSEQ multiplex PCR. This sample carries approximately 230,000 clones, around 90% of them seen once, and the ten largest clones take roughly 6.3%. This CDR3 has 15 residues. With 0 bases removed from V and 5 bases from J, the gap between germline ends came to 11 bases. Germline CDR1 LNHNV, CDR2 YYDKDF (reference sequence). The chain combines TRBV15 with TRBJ1-5; a weak D match, TRBD1 (6 bases). The receptor's source is a woman aged 25 to 39 with acute COVID-19. The sequenced sample was PBMCs or T cells enriched from blood (not recorded which). The CDR3 nucleotides read TGTGCCACCAGCAGAGATCCGGCAGGGGATCAGCCCCAGCATTTT. It encodes CATSRDPAGDQPQHF.